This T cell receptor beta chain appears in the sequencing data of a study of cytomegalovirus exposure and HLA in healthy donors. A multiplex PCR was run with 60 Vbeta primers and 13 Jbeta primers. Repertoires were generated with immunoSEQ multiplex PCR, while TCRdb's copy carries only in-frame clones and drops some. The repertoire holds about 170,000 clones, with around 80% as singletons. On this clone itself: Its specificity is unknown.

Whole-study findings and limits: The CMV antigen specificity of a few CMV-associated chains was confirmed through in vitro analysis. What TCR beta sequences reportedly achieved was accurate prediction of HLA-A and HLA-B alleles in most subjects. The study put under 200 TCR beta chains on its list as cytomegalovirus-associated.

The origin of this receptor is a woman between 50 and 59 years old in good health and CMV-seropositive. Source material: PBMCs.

The CDR3 reads CASSVVSTAMNTEAFF. The DNA for the CDR3 is TGTGCCAGCAGCGTAGTAAGTACTGCCATGAACACTGAAGCTTTCTTT. The chain carries TRBV9 and TRBJ1-1; no clear D. The CDR3 is made up of 16 amino acids. V dropped 0 bases and J dropped 0 bases, with 12 bases sitting between them. Germline CDR1 SGDLS, CDR2 YYNGEE.